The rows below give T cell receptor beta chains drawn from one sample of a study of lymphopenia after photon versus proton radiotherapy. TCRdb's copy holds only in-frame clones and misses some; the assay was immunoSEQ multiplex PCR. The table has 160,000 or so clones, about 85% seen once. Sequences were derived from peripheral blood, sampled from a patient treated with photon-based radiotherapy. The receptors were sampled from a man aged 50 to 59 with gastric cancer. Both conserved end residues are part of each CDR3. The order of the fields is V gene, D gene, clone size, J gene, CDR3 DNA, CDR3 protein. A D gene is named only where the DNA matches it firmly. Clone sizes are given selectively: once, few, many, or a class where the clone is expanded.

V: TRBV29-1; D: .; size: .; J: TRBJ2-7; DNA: TGCAGCGTTGAAGACGGGACTCTTAGCTCCTACGAGCAGTACTTC; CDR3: CSVEDGTLSSYEQYF
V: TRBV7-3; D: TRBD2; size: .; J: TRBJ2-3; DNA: TGTGCCAGCAGCCCGACTAGCGGCACAGATACGCAGTATTTT; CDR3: CASSPTSGTDTQYF
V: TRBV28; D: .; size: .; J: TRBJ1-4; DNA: TGTGCCAGCAGTTTAAGGAGGCAGATACCCCAAGGGGCCCTTAATGAAAAACTGTTTTTT; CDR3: CASSLRRQIPQGALNEKLFF
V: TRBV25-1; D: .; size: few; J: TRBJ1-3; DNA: TGTGCCAGCAGTGAAGAACAGGGAGGATCTGGAAACACCATATATTTT; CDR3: CASSEEQGGSGNTIYF
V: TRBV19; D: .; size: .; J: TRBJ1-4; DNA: TGTGCCAGTAGTATTCCCGAGGGGAATGAAAAACTGTTTTTT; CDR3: CASSIPEGNEKLFF
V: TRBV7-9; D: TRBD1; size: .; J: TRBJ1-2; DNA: TGTGCCAGCAGCTCGACGGGACAGGGGCGCTATGGCTACACCTTC; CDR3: CASSSTGQGRYGYTF
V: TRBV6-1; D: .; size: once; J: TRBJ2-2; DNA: TGTGCCAGCAGTGAAGGGAGGGTTAAGGCCGGGGAGCTGTTTTTT; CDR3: CASSEGRVKAGELFF
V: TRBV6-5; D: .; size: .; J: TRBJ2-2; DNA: TGTGCCAGCAGACGGACTGTTGTTGGCGGGGAGCTGTTTTTT; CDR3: CASRRTVVGGELFF
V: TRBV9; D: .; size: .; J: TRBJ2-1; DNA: TGTGCCAGCAGCGACGCCACACTGCGGCAGTTCTTC; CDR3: CASSDATLRQFF
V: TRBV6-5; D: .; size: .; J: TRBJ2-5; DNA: TGTGCCAGCAGTTACGGAGAGACCCAGTACTTC; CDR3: CASSYGETQYF
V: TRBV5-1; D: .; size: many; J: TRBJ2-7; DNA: TGCGCCAGCAGCTTGGAGGGGGGCTACGAGCAGTACTTC; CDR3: CASSLEGGYEQYF
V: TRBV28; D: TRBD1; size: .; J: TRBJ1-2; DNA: TGTGCCAGCTACAGGGGAAAGGGCGCGGGCTACACCTTC; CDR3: CASYRGKGAGYTF
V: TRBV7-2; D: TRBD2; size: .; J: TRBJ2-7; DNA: TGTGCCAGCAGCCGGACTAGCGGGAGCAAGTTATACGAGCAGTACTTC; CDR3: CASSRTSGSKLYEQYF
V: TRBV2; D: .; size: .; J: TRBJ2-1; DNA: TGTGCCAGCAGTGACACTTTCCCAAATGACCCGTTGGATGAGCAGTTCTTC; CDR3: CASSDTFPNDPLDEQFF
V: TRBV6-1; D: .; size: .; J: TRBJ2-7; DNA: TGTGCCAGCCTGGGGGGGGGCCTGATGGACTACGAGCAGTACTTC; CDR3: CASLGGGLMDYEQYF
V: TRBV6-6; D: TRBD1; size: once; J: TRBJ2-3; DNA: TGTGCCAGCACATACAGGGGTACGGGAACAGATACGCAGTATTTT; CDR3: CASTYRGTGTDTQYF
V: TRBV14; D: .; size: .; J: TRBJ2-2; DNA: TGTGCCAGCAGCCACCTTATGGGGGGCATCGGGGAGCTGTTTTTT; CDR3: CASSHLMGGIGELFF
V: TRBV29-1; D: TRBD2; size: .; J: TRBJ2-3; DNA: TGCAGCGTTGACGGCGCGGGGGGTACAGATACGCAGTATTTT; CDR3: CSVDGAGGTDTQYF
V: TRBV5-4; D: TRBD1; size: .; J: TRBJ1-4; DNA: TGTGCCAGCAGCTTGGATAGGGGGCGGATTGAAAAACTGTTTTTT; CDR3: CASSLDRGRIEKLFF
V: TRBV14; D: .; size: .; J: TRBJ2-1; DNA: TGTGCCAGCAGCCAAGAAATATACAATGAGCAGTTCTTC; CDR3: CASSQEIYNEQFF
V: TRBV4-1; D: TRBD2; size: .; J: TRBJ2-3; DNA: TGCGCCAGCAGCCGAGGCATACCTACTAGCGCCGATACGCAGTATTTT; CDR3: CASSRGIPTSADTQYF
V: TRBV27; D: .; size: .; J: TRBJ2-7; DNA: TGTGCCAGCAGTTTATATACCGGGACCAGCGGGCAGGTGCGAGAGCAGTACTTC; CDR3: CASSLYTGTSGQVREQYF
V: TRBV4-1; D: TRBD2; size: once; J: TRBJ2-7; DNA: TGCGCCAGCAGCCAAGTGCTAGCGGGTCCCTACGAGCAGTACTTC; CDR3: CASSQVLAGPYEQYF
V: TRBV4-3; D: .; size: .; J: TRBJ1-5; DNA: TGCGCCAGCAGCCCAGAGGGGTATTCGGGGGGTAATCAGCCCCAGCATTTT; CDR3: CASSPEGYSGGNQPQHF
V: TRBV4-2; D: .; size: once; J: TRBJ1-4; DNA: TGTGCCAGCAGCCAAGCCCCAGAGGGAACTAATGAAAAACTGTTTTTT; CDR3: CASSQAPEGTNEKLFF
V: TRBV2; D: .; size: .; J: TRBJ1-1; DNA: TGTGCCAGCAGCGACCTCACTGAAGCTTTCTTT; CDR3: CASSDLTEAFF
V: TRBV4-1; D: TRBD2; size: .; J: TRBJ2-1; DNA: TGCGCCAGCAGCCAAGATCCGCCTAGCGGAGCCTACAATGAGCAGTTCTTC; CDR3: CASSQDPPSGAYNEQFF
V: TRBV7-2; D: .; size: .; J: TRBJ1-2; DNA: TGTGCCAGCAGACTTCAGGGAACCTATGGCTACACCTTC; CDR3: CASRLQGTYGYTF
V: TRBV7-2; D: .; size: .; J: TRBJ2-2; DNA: TGTGCCAGCAGGCCAGCAGGGACGAGCGGGGAGCTGTTTTTT; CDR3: CASRPAGTSGELFF
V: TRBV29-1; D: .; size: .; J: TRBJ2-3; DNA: TGCAGCGCTGGGGGCATGGGTCTACCGCAGTATTTT; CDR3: CSAGGMGLPQYF
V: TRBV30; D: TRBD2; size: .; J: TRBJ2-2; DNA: TGTGCCTGGAGAAGGGGGACTAGCCCCAACACCGGGGAGCTGTTTTTT; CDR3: CAWRRGTSPNTGELFF
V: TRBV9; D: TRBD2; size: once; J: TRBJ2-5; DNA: TGTGCCAGCAGCTGGGGCGGGAGAGAGACCCAGTACTTC; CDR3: CASSWGGRETQYF
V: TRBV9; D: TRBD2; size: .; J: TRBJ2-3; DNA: TGTGCCAGCAGCGTAGTTGCGGGAGGTGTAGCGGATACGCAGTATTTT; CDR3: CASSVVAGGVADTQYF
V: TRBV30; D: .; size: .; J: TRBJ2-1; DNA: TGTGCCTGTTCAACAGGTAGCTCCTACAATGAGCAGTTCTTC; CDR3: CACSTGSSYNEQFF
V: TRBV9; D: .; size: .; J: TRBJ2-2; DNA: TGTGCCAGCAGCGTAGCCGGCCCCCCCAGCACCGGGGAGCTGTTTTTT; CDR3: CASSVAGPPSTGELFF
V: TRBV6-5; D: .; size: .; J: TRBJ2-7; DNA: TGTGCCAGCAGTTACAGCCCAGGGCTTTCAGGCGAGCAGTACTTC; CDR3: CASSYSPGLSGEQYF
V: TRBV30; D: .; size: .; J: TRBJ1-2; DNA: TGTGTGCTGAGAGCCTGGGAAGACTATGGCTACACCTTC; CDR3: CVLRAWEDYGYTF
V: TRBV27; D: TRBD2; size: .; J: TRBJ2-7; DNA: TGTGCCAGCGAGACGGGGCTAGCGGGAGGCGAGCAGTACTTC; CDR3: CASETGLAGGEQYF
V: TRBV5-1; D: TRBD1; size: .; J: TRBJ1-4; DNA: TGCGCCAGCACTCCCGGGGGGACAGAGCCTGAAAAACTGTTTTTT; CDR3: CASTPGGTEPEKLFF
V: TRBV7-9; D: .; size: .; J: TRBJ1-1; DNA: TGTGCCAGCAGCTTATGGGCGACAGAGAACACTGAAGCTTTCTTT; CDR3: CASSLWATENTEAFF
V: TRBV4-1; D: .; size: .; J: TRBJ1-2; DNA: TGCGCCAGCAGCCAAGCATCGGGGGGCAATGGCTACACCTTC; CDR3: CASSQASGGNGYTF
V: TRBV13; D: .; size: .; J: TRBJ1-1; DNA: TGTGCCAGCAGCTCCTACCTCAACACTGAAGCTTTCTTT; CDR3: CASSSYLNTEAFF
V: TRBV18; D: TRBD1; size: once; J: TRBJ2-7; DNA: TGTGCCAGCACCCAATGGACAGGGTACGACGAGCAGTACTTC; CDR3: CASTQWTGYDEQYF
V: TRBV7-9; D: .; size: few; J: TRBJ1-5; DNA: TGTGCCAGCAGCTTAGGAGGGGGTAGTCAGCCCCAGCATTTT; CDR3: CASSLGGGSQPQHF
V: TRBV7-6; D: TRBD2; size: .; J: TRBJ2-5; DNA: TGTGCCAGCAGCCGGGGACTAGCGGGAGGACAAGAGACCCAGTACTTC; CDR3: CASSRGLAGGQETQYF
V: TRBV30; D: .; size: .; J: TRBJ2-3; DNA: TGTGCCTGGAGCGCAGGGACTCTTAGCACAGATACGCAGTATTTT; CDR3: CAWSAGTLSTDTQYF
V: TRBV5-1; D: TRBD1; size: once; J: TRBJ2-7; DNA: TGCGCCAGCAGCTCCCGGGACAGGGGTTACGAGCAGTACTTC; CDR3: CASSSRDRGYEQYF
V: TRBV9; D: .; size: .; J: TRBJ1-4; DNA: TGTGCCAGCGGAGCGGGGAGAGGGGGGCTGGGAGATGAAAAACTGTTTTTT; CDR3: CASGAGRGGLGDEKLFF
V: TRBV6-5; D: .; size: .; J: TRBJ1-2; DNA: TGTGCCAGCAGTTACTCGCGGGGAAAGGGCTACACCTTC; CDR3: CASSYSRGKGYTF
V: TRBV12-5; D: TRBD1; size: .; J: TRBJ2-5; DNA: TGTGCTAGTGGTTACGGACAGGGGACCCAAGAGACCCAGTACTTC; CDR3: CASGYGQGTQETQYF
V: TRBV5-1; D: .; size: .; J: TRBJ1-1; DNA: TGCGCCAGCAGCTTGGAGGTTCAGGGAATGAACACTGAAGCTTTCTTT; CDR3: CASSLEVQGMNTEAFF
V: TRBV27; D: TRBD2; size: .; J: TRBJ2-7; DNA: TGTGCCAGCAGTTTATTCCAGGGGCCGGGACTAGCGGGAGGCGCCTACGAGCAGTACTTC; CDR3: CASSLFQGPGLAGGAYEQYF
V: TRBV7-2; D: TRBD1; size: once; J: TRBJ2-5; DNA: TGTGCCAGCAGCGTGGACAGGGGGTGGGAGACCCAGTACTTC; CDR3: CASSVDRGWETQYF
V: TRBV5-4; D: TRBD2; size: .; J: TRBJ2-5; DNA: TGTGCCAGCAGCCGGACTAGCGGCGAGACCCAGTACTTC; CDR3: CASSRTSGETQYF